This TCR beta chain was recorded in a study of shared clonotypes between healthy human individuals. Repertoires were generated with immunoSEQ multiplex PCR, while TCRdb's copy carries only in-frame clones and drops some. The table records approximately 740,000 clones, around two thirds of them present only once. Germline V gives CDR1 MGHRA, CDR2 YSYEKL. V shed 2 bases and J 0 bases; nucleotides not matched to a gene: 11. The CDR3 is 20 amino acids. Sequencing was carried out using memory CD4+ T cells sorted from blood. Subset in this sample: CD45RA-negative fraction. The TCR originated in a woman in her twenties or thirties in good health. The V and J genes are TRBV4-1 and TRBJ2-6, with TRBD1 identical over 9 bases. The CDR3 DNA sequence: TGCGCCAGCAGCCAATTATTCGGGACAGGGATCCTCTCTGGGGCCAACGTCCTGACTTTC. This encodes CASSQLFGTGILSGANVLTF.